Shown below are 19 T cell receptor beta chains from a single sample sequenced in a study of identical twins. TCRdb reanalysed the 5' RACE reads using MiXCR and keeps one entry per CDR3 protein. In the table there are some 760,000 distinct CDR3 sequences, 18% of which are singletons. This sample was also put to use in a study of T cells expressing NK-cell markers.

The sequencing input was PBMCs. These receptors originate from a woman under 30 in good health.

This sequence joins TRBV11-2 and TRBJ2-5; no reliable D call. Germline CDR1 reads SGHAT; CDR2 reads FQNNGV. Trimming removed 3 bases at V and 5 bases at J, with 13 bases between. This CDR3 is 14 amino acids long. The CDR3 is CASSLDGWMETQYF. The CDR3 coding sequence is TGTGCCAGCAGCTTGGACGGCTGGATGGAGACCCAGTACTTC. Full variable domain (missing parts from reference TRBV11-2 and TRBJ2-5): EAGVAQSPRYKIIEKRQSVAFWCNPISGHATLYWYQQILGQGPKLLIQFQNNGVVDDSQLPKDRFSAERLKGVDSTLKIQPAKLEDSAVYLCASSLDGWMETQYFGPGTRLLVL.

The genes are TRBV6-5 and TRBJ2-7, with 8 bases matching TRBD2. Germline V gives CDR1 MNHEY, CDR2 SVGAGI. With V trimmed by 2 bases and J by 4 bases, 7 bases remained unmatched. CDR3 length equals 15 residues. In DNA form, the CDR3 reads TGTGCCAGCAGTTACCGGTCCAGCGGGGGATACGAGCAGTACTTC. Translated: CASSYRSSGGYEQYF.

V and J are TRBV5-1 and TRBJ2-7, with D hard to call. CDR1 and CDR2 (germline): SGHRS, YFSETQ. The CDR3 has 13 amino acids. The V end lost 0 bases, the J end lost 6 bases, and 10 bases lay between the germline ends. In DNA, the CDR3 is TGCGCCAGCAGCTTGGGGTTTGGATCCGAGCAGTACTTC. It encodes CASSLGFGSEQYF. Combining the CDR3 with reference TRBV5-1 and TRBJ2-7 gives the whole variable domain KAGVTQTPRYLIKTRGQQVTLSCSPISGHRSVSWYQQTPGQGLQFLFEYFSETQRNKGNFPGRFSGRQFSNSRSEMNVSTLELGDSALYLCASSLGFGSEQYFGPGTRLTVT.

The chain links TRBV9 to TRBJ2-7; tentative D call: TRBD2 (6 bases). V lost 0 bases to trimming and J lost 6 bases, with 7 bases between them. CDR1 is SGDLS and CDR2 is YYNGEE in the germline V gene. CDR3 size: 12 residues. CDR3 DNA sequence: TGTGCCAGCAGCGTAGAGGGAGGCGAGCAGTACTTC. Residues: CASSVEGGEQYF. The whole variable domain, remainder taken from reference TRBV9 and TRBJ2-7, is DSGVTQTPKHLITATGQRVTLRCSPRSGDLSVYWYQQSLDQGLQFLIQYYNGEERAKGNILERFSAQQFPDLHSELNLSSLELGDSALYFCASSVEGGEQYFGPGTRLTVT.

The table lists this clonotype with a count of one. J is TRBJ2-1 and V is TRBV5-1; 13 nucleotides line up with TRBD2. Germline trimming cut 5 bases from V and 8 bases from J; bases unmatched to any gene: 7. CDR3 length equals 15 residues. Germline V gives CDR1 SGHRS, CDR2 YFSETQ. In DNA form, the CDR3 reads TGCGCCAGCAGTTCGGGGACTAGCGGGATGGATGAGCAGTTCTTC. Translating it yields CASSSGTSGMDEQFF.

This clonotype was seen more than once but under ten times. The chain combines TRBV6-5 with TRBJ2-1; 16 bases fit TRBD2. V was clipped by 2 bases and J by 3 bases; unmatched bases: 4. This CDR3 contains 18 residues. Germline V CDR1 and CDR2: MNHEY, SVGAGI. The CDR3 loop is CASSYLGLAGGIYNEQFF. The CDR3 coding sequence is TGTGCCAGCAGTTACCTGGGACTAGCGGGAGGGATCTACAATGAGCAGTTCTTC.

Worth noting for this clonotype: Germline and junction disagree at one end, which may indicate a read error. The CDR3 protein is CAWSAPGPLTF. CDR3 in DNA: TGTGCCTGGAGTGCTCCGGGGCCTCTAACGTTC. The J gene is TRBJ2-7, the V gene TRBV30, with D perhaps given as TRBD1 or TRBD2 (5 bases each). The CDR3 has 11 amino acids. Germline-derived CDR1 and CDR2 are GTSNPN and SVGIG (reference sequence).

With respect to this clonotype: One junction end does not reproduce the germline sequence, and a read error may be involved. The gene calls are TRBV7-9 and TRBJ1-2; no definite D call. Germline V lookup: CDR1 SEHNR, CDR2 FQNEAQ (reference sequence). The CDR3 has 14 amino acids. CDR3 amino acids: CASSLVLEGYGYTF. CDR3 coding DNA: TGTGCTAGCAGCTTAGTTCTGGAGGGTTATGGCTACACCTTC.

This clonotype occurred a few times. The rearrangement links TRBV4-1 to TRBJ1-2, with no clear D. The CDR3 length is 15 residues. Trimming cost V 1 base and J 4 bases, with 13 bases left between them. Germline lookup yields CDR1 MGHRA and CDR2 YSYEKL. This chain's CDR3 is CASSQAEGSGYGYTF. DNA of the CDR3: TGCGCCAGCAGCCAAGCCGAAGGGAGTGGCTATGGCTACACCTTC.

In its sample, this clonotype was seen a few times. The chain has TRBV12-5 and TRBJ2-4; D gene ambiguous. The CDR3 extends over 12 amino acids. Germline values: CDR1 LGHNT, CDR2 FRNRAP. Trimming left V 0 bases short and J 8 bases short, with 5 bases between. The CDR3 DNA reads TGTGCTAGTGGTTTGGTAGGACACATTCAGTACTTC. Amino acids: CASGLVGHIQYF.

This clonotype was counted between two and nine times. The gene calls are TRBV5-1 and TRBJ2-1, with 7 bases fitting TRBD1. Germline-derived CDR1 and CDR2 are SGHRS and YFSETQ. V shed 3 bases, J shed 7 bases, and the junction held 10 bases outside the gene matches. CDR3 length: 15 amino acids. As DNA, the CDR3 is TGCGCCAGCAGCTCCCCGGGACAGTTATGGAATGAGCAGTTCTTC. Translating it yields CASSSPGQLWNEQFF.

This clonotype has more than one count but fewer than ten. CDR3 coding DNA: TGTGCCAGCAGCGAAAGTGGGGGAGTGATCTACGAGCAGTACTTC. It codes for CASSESGGVIYEQYF. The chain recombines TRBV7-8 with TRBJ2-7, with D perhaps assigned TRBD1 or TRBD2 (5 bases each). CDR1 is SGHVS, CDR2 FQNEAQ, per germline. CDR3 length: 15 amino acids. Trimming removed 5 bases from V and 3 bases from J, with 17 bases in between.

The chain employs TRBV24-1 and TRBJ1-1; a possible D gene is TRBD1 (5 bases). The germline V gene has CDR1 KGHDR and CDR2 SFDVKD. The CDR3 runs to 10 residues. This CDR3 is CAGEDTEAFF. Written as DNA, the CDR3 is TGTGCAGGGGAGGACACTGAAGCTTTCTTT.

This clonotype was detected only a few times. This chain connects TRBV12-3 or TRBV12-4 to TRBJ1-1, with D unclear. The V and J ends lost 6 bases and 4 bases respectively, with 15 bases between them. This CDR3 spans 14 amino acids. The CDR3 DNA follows: TGTGCCAGCAGCAAACCCTCTCGGGGCACTGAAGCTTTCTTT. This translates into CASSKPSRGTEAFF.

The J gene is TRBJ1-2, the V gene TRBV14; D call uncertain. The CDR3 extends over 15 amino acids. Trimming left V 0 bases short and J 5 bases short, with 13 bases between. Per germline, CDR1 SGHDN and CDR2 FVKESK. CDR3 protein: CASSQDLGVGYGYTF. The CDR3 DNA reads as TGTGCCAGCAGCCAAGATTTGGGTGTCGGGTATGGCTACACCTTC.

This clonotype was counted a few times. V usage is TRBV7-9 and J usage is TRBJ2-7; D unresolved. The CDR3 spans 12 residues. The V end was cut by 5 bases, the J end by 6 bases, with 11 bases between. The germline CDR1 and CDR2 sequences are SEHNR and FQNEAQ (reference sequence). CDR3 sequence (DNA): TGTGCCAGCAGCCTCCCCAACGGCGAGCAGTACTTC. It is translated as CASSLPNGEQYF.

The chain carries TRBV6-1 and TRBJ2-7; possible D gene TRBD1, 6 bases. V dropped 5 bases and J dropped 2 bases, with 10 bases sitting between them. The CDR3 is 13 amino acids. Germline lookup yields CDR1 MNHNS and CDR2 SASEGT. The CDR3 DNA follows: TGTGCCAGCAGTCGGGACAATACCTACGAGCAGTACTTC. As protein: CASSRDNTYEQYF.

This chain uses TRBV28 with TRBJ2-1; D possibly uses TRBD1 or TRBD2 (6 bases each). Looked up from germline, CDR1 is MDHEN and CDR2 is SYDVKM. The CDR3 covers 16 residues. The V end was cut by 7 bases, the J end by 4 bases, with 20 bases between. The CDR3 loop is CASITTGADHYNEQFF. The CDR3 bases are TGTGCCAGCATCACAACGGGGGCAGATCATTACAATGAGCAGTTCTTC.

This clonotype turned up a few times. CDR3 bases: TGCAGTGGGGCAGCGGGGGTCTTGGATGAGCAGTTCTTC. Protein: CSGAAGVLDEQFF. V and J are TRBV20-1 and TRBJ2-1, with 8 bases identical to TRBD2. The CDR3 loop spans 13 amino acids. V lost 7 bases to trimming and J lost 8 bases; unmatched junction nucleotides: 10. Germline CDR1 reads DFQATT; CDR2 reads SNEGSKA (reference sequence).